These 10 T cell receptor beta chains came from one sample sequenced in a study of cytomegalovirus exposure and HLA in healthy donors. Sequencing used immunoSEQ multiplex PCR; TCRdb keeps in-frame clones, though not all of them. The sample carries 200,000 to 300,000 clones, 90% recorded once. Sequencing was carried out using PBMCs. The receptors stem from a woman in her twenties or thirties in good health and CMV-seronegative.

Only one count was recorded for this clone. The chain links TRBV6-5 to TRBJ2-7; TRBD2 aligns across 7 bases. This CDR3 has 15 amino acids. V lost 8 bases to trimming and J lost 2 bases; unmatched junction nucleotides: 12. The germline V gene has CDR1 MNHEY and CDR2 SVGAGI. CDR3 sequence: CASGPTSVEPYEQYF. The CDR3 bases are TGTGCCAGCGGGCCTACTAGCGTAGAACCCTACGAGCAGTACTTC.

The chain is built from TRBV11-3 and TRBJ2-6; D tentatively fits TRBD1 or TRBD2 (5 bases each). The CDR3 consists of 18 residues. Germline assignment: CDR1 SGHNT and CDR2 YENEEA. Trimming took off 2 bases at V and 2 bases at J, with 16 bases between the two ends. The CDR3 protein is CASSLLGRAEAGANVLTF. The CDR3 bases are TGTGCCAGCAGCTTACTAGGCAGGGCGGAGGCTGGGGCCAACGTCCTGACTTTC. The whole variable domain, remainder taken from reference TRBV11-3 and TRBJ2-6, is EAGVVQSPRYKIIEKKQPVAFWCNPISGHNTLYWYLQNLGQGPELLIRYENEEAVDDSQLPKDRFSAERLKGVDSTLKIQPAELGDSAVYLCASSLLGRAEAGANVLTFGAGSRLTVL.

The chain couples TRBV27 to TRBJ2-7; TRBD1 aligns across 8 bases. The CDR3 is 15 residues long. With V trimmed by 7 bases and J by 4 bases, 12 bases remained unmatched. In germline, CDR1 is MNHEY, CDR2 SMNVEV (reference sequence). The CDR3 DNA reads TGTGCCAGCACCCCAGCCGGGACAGGAGTATACGAGCAGTACTTC. It specifies CASTPAGTGVYEQYF.

The gene calls are TRBV7-6 and TRBJ2-7; 12 nucleotides agree with TRBD2. J gave up 5 bases and V 5 bases, and 7 bases lay outside the gene matches. Per germline, CDR1 SGHVS and CDR2 FNYEAQ. This CDR3 spans 15 amino acids. DNA for the CDR3: TGTGCCAGCAGCATACTAGCGGGAGGTCACGACGAGCAGTACTTC. Encoded protein: CASSILAGGHDEQYF.

The CDR3 DNA is TGTGCCAGCAGTCTCGTTGGGGATGAGCAGTTCTTC. It specifies CASSLVGDEQFF. This chain joins TRBV27 and TRBJ2-1; D is ambiguous. The CDR3 consists of 12 residues. V was pared by 5 bases and J by 8 bases, with 10 bases between. Germline V lookup: CDR1 MNHEY, CDR2 SMNVEV (reference sequence).

This clone has just one count. The V gene is TRBV9, the J gene TRBJ2-5; maybe TRBD2 (5 bases). Germline CDR1 and CDR2: SGDLS and YYNGEE. V shed 1 base and J shed 1 base, with 17 bases lying between them. CDR3 length equals 17 residues. The DNA of the CDR3 is TGTGCCAGCAGCGTATTATCTGGCCGGGGAAGCCAAGAGACCCAGTACTTC. It is translated as CASSVLSGRGSQETQYF.

The CDR3 coding sequence is TGTGCCAGCAGCCCCTGGACTAGCGGGAGCCGGGATGAGCAGTTCTTC. This sequence encodes CASSPWTSGSRDEQFF. The J gene is TRBJ2-1, the V gene TRBV9; 13 bases are a match to TRBD2. The CDR3 runs 16 residues. The germline gives CDR1 SGDLS, CDR2 YYNGEE. Losses at the gene ends were 4 bases for V and 8 bases for J; bases not matched to a gene: 9.

V and J are TRBV28 and TRBJ2-2; TRBD2 matches 13 bases. The germline gives CDR1 MDHEN, CDR2 SYDVKM. The CDR3 length is 17 residues. Trimming took 5 bases from V and 2 from J; bases not matched to a gene: 5. CDR3 sequence (DNA): TGTGCCAGCAGTCAGGGACTAGCGGGATTAAACACCGGGGAGCTGTTTTTT. Translated, it gives CASSQGLAGLNTGELFF. Filled out from reference TRBV28 and TRBJ2-2, the complete variable domain reads DVKVTQSSRYLVKRTGEKVFLECVQDMDHENMFWYRQDPGLGLRLIYFSYDVKMKEKGDIPEGYSVSREKKERFSLILESASTNQTSMYLCASSQGLAGLNTGELFFGEGSRLTVL.

The chain is built from TRBV13 and TRBJ2-7; 11 bases agree with TRBD2. Trimming at V came to 4 bases and at J to 5 bases, leaving 7 bases not matched to a gene. The length of the CDR3 is 15 residues. Germline CDR1 reads PRHDT; CDR2 reads FYEKMQ (reference sequence). The CDR3 here is CASSSTSGSAHEQYF. The DNA for the CDR3 is TGTGCCAGCAGCTCTACTAGCGGGAGTGCCCACGAGCAGTACTTC.

CDR3 in DNA: TGTGCCAGCAGCTCCGGACAGGCCGGAGGTAGTGTGACAGATACGCAGTATTTT. This translates into CASSSGQAGGSVTDTQYF. V usage is TRBV5-4 and J usage is TRBJ2-3; 7 nucleotides match TRBD1. Trimming took 3 bases from V and 3 from J; bases not matched to a gene: 16. This CDR3 is 18 amino acids long. Germline values: CDR1 SGHNT, CDR2 YYREEE (reference sequence).